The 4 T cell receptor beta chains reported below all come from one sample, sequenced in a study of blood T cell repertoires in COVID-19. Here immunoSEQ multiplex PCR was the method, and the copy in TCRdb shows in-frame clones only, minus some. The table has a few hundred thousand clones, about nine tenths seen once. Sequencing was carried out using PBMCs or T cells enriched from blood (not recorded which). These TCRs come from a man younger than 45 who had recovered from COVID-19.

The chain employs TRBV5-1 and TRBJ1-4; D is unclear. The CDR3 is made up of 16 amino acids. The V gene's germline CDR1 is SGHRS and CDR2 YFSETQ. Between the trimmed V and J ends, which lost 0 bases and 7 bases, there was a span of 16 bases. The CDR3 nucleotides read TGCGCCAGCAGCTTGGGTGTTCCGGCCGCGGGTGAAAAACTGTTTTTT. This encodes CASSLGVPAAGEKLFF.

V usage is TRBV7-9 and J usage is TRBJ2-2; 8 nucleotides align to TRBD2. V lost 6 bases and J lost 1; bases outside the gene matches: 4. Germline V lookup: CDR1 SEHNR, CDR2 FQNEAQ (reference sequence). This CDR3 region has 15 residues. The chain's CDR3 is CASRMAGGNTGELFF. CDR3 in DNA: TGTGCCAGCAGGATGGCGGGGGGGAACACCGGGGAGCTGTTTTTT.

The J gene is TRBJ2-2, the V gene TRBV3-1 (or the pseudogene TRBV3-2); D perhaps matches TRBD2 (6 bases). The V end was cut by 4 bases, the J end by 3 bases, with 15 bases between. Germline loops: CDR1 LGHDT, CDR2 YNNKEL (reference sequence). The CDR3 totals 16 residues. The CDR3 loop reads CASSPRDPGDTGELFF. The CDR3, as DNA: TGTGCCAGCAGCCCTCGGGACCCGGGAGACACCGGGGAGCTGTTTTTT.

CDR3 DNA sequence: TGTGCCAGCAGTGAACCCTGGGGGACAGGGTTTCTTGGGGAGCTGTTTTTT. It codes for CASSEPWGTGFLGELFF. The gene calls are TRBV2 and TRBJ2-2, with TRBD1 matching over 9 bases. V trimming: 2 bases; J trimming: 8 bases; junction bases outside the gene matches: 12. The germline CDR1 and CDR2 sequences are SNHLY and FYNNEI. The CDR3 has 17 residues.